The clone carrying this TCR beta chain was found many times. Its specificity is not known. The data were taken from a study of T cell repertoires in cytomegalovirus infection. Study overall: It can be stated that public TCR beta signatures indicated CMV infection as well as a matching HLA type. General study points: People with CMV and the relevant HLA were identified by cumulative public TCR beta family frequency.

TCRdb independently ran MiXCR on the reads; one entry per CDR3 protein. Of about 330,000 distinct CDR3 sequences in the sample, more than 8% were seen once. This TCR came from a human donor in good health (CMV status not recorded). Some clones in this sample may be carry-over from other donors' samples. Sequencing was done on a sample of PBMCs.

The CDR3 DNA sequence: TGTGCCAGCAGTTCCGGGACAGCCACCGGGGAGCTGTTTTTT. It codes for CASSSGTATGELFF. This rearrangement joins TRBV12-3 or TRBV12-4 to TRBJ2-2, with 7 nucleotides matching TRBD1. With V trimmed by 4 bases and J by 4 bases, 3 bases remained unmatched. This CDR3 has 14 residues.